Listed below are T cell receptor beta chains from one sample, sequenced in a study of neurological immune-mediated disorders. TCRdb passed the 5' RACE reads through MiXCR, listing each CDR3 protein once. Altogether roughly 70,000 distinct CDR3 sequences are present, less than 5.5% being singletons, with the ten largest covering roughly 2.8%. Sequenced: PBMCs. Every receptor here comes from a young woman with multiple sclerosis. Each CDR3 is given with its conserved first and last residue. D genes are given only for firm matches. Where a row states a size, it is once, few, many or the class of an expanded clone; other rows omit it.

D gene: NA; clone size: many; CDR3 length: 15; J gene: TRBJ1-6; V gene: TRBV4-1; CDR3 protein: CASSQDLGYGSPLNF; CDR3 DNA: TGCGCCAGCAGCCAAGATCTGGGTTACGGTTCACCCCTCAACTTT
D gene: NA; clone size: many; CDR3 length: 14; J gene: TRBJ2-3; V gene: TRBV10-3; CDR3 protein: CAISVKIYTDTQYF; CDR3 DNA: TGTGCCATCAGTGTGAAGATCTACACAGATACGCAGTATTTT
D gene: TRBD1; clone size: many; CDR3 length: 14; J gene: TRBJ1-4; V gene: TRBV5-6; CDR3 protein: CASSSGQIGEKLFF; CDR3 DNA: TGTGCCAGCAGCTCGGGACAGATTGGTGAAAAACTGTTTTTT
D gene: NA; clone size: many; CDR3 length: 17; J gene: TRBJ1-5; V gene: TRBV20-1; CDR3 protein: CSARNAGRVRGNQPQHF; CDR3 DNA: TGCAGTGCTAGAAACGCTGGAAGAGTGAGGGGCAATCAGCCCCAGCATTTT
D gene: NA; clone size: NA; CDR3 length: 14; J gene: TRBJ1-5; V gene: TRBV20-1; CDR3 protein: CSASPANDNQPQNF; CDR3 DNA: TGCAGTGCTTCGCCGGCCAACGACAATCAGCCCCAGAATTTT
D gene: NA; clone size: NA; CDR3 length: 15; J gene: TRBJ2-6; V gene: TRBV10-3; CDR3 protein: CAIRDRQAGANVLTF; CDR3 DNA: TGTGCCATCAGGGACCGACAGGCAGGGGCCAACGTCCTGACTTTC
D gene: TRBD2; clone size: many; CDR3 length: 15; J gene: TRBJ2-3; V gene: TRBV10-1; CDR3 protein: CASSRLAGGTDTQYF; CDR3 DNA: TGCGCCAGCAGCAGACTAGCGGGGGGCACAGATACGCAGTATTTT
D gene: TRBD1; clone size: many; CDR3 length: 14; J gene: TRBJ1-2; V gene: TRBV10-3; CDR3 protein: CAISLDRGLYGYTF; CDR3 DNA: TGTGCCATCAGTTTAGACAGGGGGCTCTATGGCTACACCTTC
D gene: NA; clone size: few; CDR3 length: 16; J gene: TRBJ2-1; V gene: TRBV11-3; CDR3 protein: CASSKRQGSSLNEQFF; CDR3 DNA: TGTGCCAGCAGCAAAAGGCAGGGGTCGTCTCTCAATGAGCAGTTCTTC
D gene: TRBD1; clone size: few; CDR3 length: 15; J gene: TRBJ2-3; V gene: TRBV27; CDR3 protein: CASSARGRNTDTQYF; CDR3 DNA: TGTGCCAGCAGTGCCAGGGGGCGGAACACAGATACGCAGTATTTT
D gene: NA; clone size: medium-sized; CDR3 length: 15; J gene: TRBJ1-5; V gene: TRBV10-3; CDR3 protein: CAISEYDSSNQPQHF; CDR3 DNA: TGTGCCATCAGTGAGTATGACAGCAGCAATCAGCCCCAGCATTTT
D gene: NA; clone size: few; CDR3 length: 16; J gene: TRBJ1-5; V gene: TRBV19; CDR3 protein: CASSIWLKDSNQPQNF; CDR3 DNA: TGTGCCAGTAGTATTTGGTTGAAAGATAGCAATCAGCCCCAGAATTTT
D gene: NA; clone size: many; CDR3 length: 15; J gene: TRBJ2-7; V gene: TRBV15; CDR3 protein: CATSRGEGRPYEQYF; CDR3 DNA: TGTGCCACCAGCAGGGGTGAGGGGCGTCCCTACGAGCAGTACTTC
D gene: NA; clone size: many; CDR3 length: 13; J gene: TRBJ1-2; V gene: TRBV20-1; CDR3 protein: CSAKGTFSDGYTF; CDR3 DNA: TGCAGTGCTAAGGGCACCTTTTCGGATGGCTACACCTTC
D gene: TRBD2; clone size: many; CDR3 length: 14; J gene: TRBJ2-7; V gene: TRBV7-8; CDR3 protein: CASSSPGLPYEQYF; CDR3 DNA: TGTGCCAGCAGCTCACCGGGACTACCCTACGAGCAGTACTTC
D gene: NA; clone size: many; CDR3 length: 15; J gene: TRBJ2-1; V gene: TRBV29-1; CDR3 protein: CSVHGGSSARNEQFF; CDR3 DNA: TGCAGCGTTCACGGGGGATCTAGCGCGCGCAATGAGCAGTTCTTC
D gene: NA; clone size: many; CDR3 length: 14; J gene: TRBJ1-5; V gene: TRBV10-2; CDR3 protein: CASRSRDSNQPQHF; CDR3 DNA: TGCGCCAGCAGATCGAGGGATAGCAATCAGCCCCAGCATTTT
D gene: NA; clone size: many; CDR3 length: 16; J gene: TRBJ2-1; V gene: TRBV20-1; CDR3 protein: CSARVPGGAPYNEQFF; CDR3 DNA: TGCAGTGCTAGAGTCCCTGGGGGGGCACCCTACAATGAGCAGTTCTTC
D gene: TRBD2; clone size: many; CDR3 length: 17; J gene: TRBJ2-1; V gene: TRBV5-1; CDR3 protein: CASSLAASGGAVDEQFF; CDR3 DNA: TGCGCCAGCAGCTTGGCAGCTAGCGGGGGGGCCGTGGATGAGCAGTTCTTC
D gene: NA; clone size: many; CDR3 length: 14; J gene: TRBJ2-1; V gene: TRBV20-1; CDR3 protein: CSAKQASGYNEQFF; CDR3 DNA: TGCAGTGCTAAACAGGCGTCGGGCTACAATGAGCAGTTCTTC
D gene: NA; clone size: many; CDR3 length: 16; J gene: TRBJ2-3; V gene: TRBV28; CDR3 protein: CASSPWGRSSTDTQYF; CDR3 DNA: TGTGCCAGCAGTCCTTGGGGACGGTCTAGCACAGATACGCAGTATTTT
D gene: TRBD2; clone size: many; CDR3 length: 15; J gene: TRBJ2-3; V gene: TRBV5-1; CDR3 protein: CASSSGLAQGDTQYF; CDR3 DNA: TGCGCCAGCAGCTCCGGACTAGCCCAGGGAGATACGCAGTATTTT
D gene: NA; clone size: many; CDR3 length: 15; J gene: TRBJ2-5; V gene: TRBV6-5; CDR3 protein: CASSYDGAEGETQYF; CDR3 DNA: TGTGCCAGCAGTTACGATGGGGCGGAGGGGGAGACCCAGTACTTC
D gene: NA; clone size: NA; CDR3 length: 13; J gene: TRBJ2-1; V gene: TRBV5-1; CDR3 protein: CASSFGLYNEQFF; CDR3 DNA: TGCGCCAGCAGCTTTGGTCTGTACAATGAGCAGTTCTTC
D gene: NA; clone size: many; CDR3 length: 14; J gene: TRBJ2-2; V gene: TRBV6-6; CDR3 protein: CASRREGNTGELFF; CDR3 DNA: TGTGCCAGCAGGAGAGAGGGGAACACCGGGGAGCTGTTTTTT
D gene: TRBD1; clone size: many; CDR3 length: 17; J gene: TRBJ1-5; V gene: TRBV4-1; CDR3 protein: CASSQSLTGKGNQPQHF; CDR3 DNA: TGCGCCAGCAGCCAAAGCCTGACAGGGAAGGGCAATCAGCCCCAGCATTTT
D gene: NA; clone size: many; CDR3 length: 16; J gene: TRBJ2-3; V gene: TRBV20-1; CDR3 protein: CSARTPFVASTDTQYF; CDR3 DNA: TGCAGTGCTAGAACCCCCTTTGTAGCGAGCACAGATACGCAGTATTTT
D gene: NA; clone size: NA; CDR3 length: 13; J gene: TRBJ1-2; V gene: TRBV20-1; CDR3 protein: CSAGLKGDYGYTF; CDR3 DNA: TGCAGTGCGGGACTTAAGGGGGACTATGGCTACACCTTC
D gene: NA; clone size: many; CDR3 length: 16; J gene: TRBJ2-1; V gene: TRBV10-3; CDR3 protein: CAISESGGSGYNEQFF; CDR3 DNA: TGTGCCATCAGTGAGTCCGGGGGTAGCGGTTACAATGAGCAGTTCTTC
D gene: NA; clone size: many; CDR3 length: 17; J gene: TRBJ2-4; V gene: TRBV20-1; CDR3 protein: CSARDYQGPGEKNIQYF; CDR3 DNA: TGCAGTGCTAGAGATTATCAGGGGCCGGGTGAGAAAAACATTCAGTACTTC
D gene: NA; clone size: few; CDR3 length: 16; J gene: TRBJ2-2; V gene: TRBV7-7; CDR3 protein: CASSSGRGRNTGELFF; CDR3 DNA: TGTGCTAGCAGCTCTGGGCGGGGGCGCAACACCGGGGAGCTGTTTTTT
D gene: NA; clone size: many; CDR3 length: 13; J gene: TRBJ1-6; V gene: TRBV20-1; CDR3 protein: CSASTDNNSPLHF; CDR3 DNA: TGCAGTGCTAGTACAGATAATAATTCACCCCTCCACTTT
D gene: NA; clone size: many; CDR3 length: 14; J gene: TRBJ2-5; V gene: TRBV5-6; CDR3 protein: CASSLDRGGETQYF; CDR3 DNA: TGTGCCAGCAGCTTGGACAGGGGGGGAGAGACCCAGTACTTC
D gene: NA; clone size: NA; CDR3 length: 14; J gene: TRBJ2-7; V gene: TRBV20-1; CDR3 protein: CSARGGESSYEQYF; CDR3 DNA: TGCAGTGCTAGAGGTGGCGAGAGCTCCTACGAGCAGTACTTC
D gene: NA; clone size: many; CDR3 length: 12; J gene: TRBJ1-1; V gene: TRBV30; CDR3 protein: CAWRGGTTEAFF; CDR3 DNA: TGTGCCTGGAGGGGGGGAACCACTGAAGCTTTCTTT
D gene: NA; clone size: many; CDR3 length: 13; J gene: TRBJ1-1; V gene: TRBV5-1; CDR3 protein: CASKEADGTEAFF; CDR3 DNA: TGCGCCAGTAAAGAGGCGGATGGCACTGAAGCTTTCTTT
D gene: TRBD1; clone size: NA; CDR3 length: 15; J gene: TRBJ1-3; V gene: TRBV7-2; CDR3 protein: CASSQGQATSNTIYF; CDR3 DNA: TGTGCCAGCAGCCAAGGACAGGCAACTTCGAACACCATATATTTT
D gene: NA; clone size: NA; CDR3 length: 14; J gene: TRBJ1-6; V gene: TRBV20-1; CDR3 protein: CSAKLGTRDSPLNF; CDR3 DNA: TGCAGTGCTAAACTGGGGACAAGGGATTCACCCCTCAACTTT
D gene: TRBD2; clone size: few; CDR3 length: 15; J gene: TRBJ2-7; V gene: TRBV15; CDR3 protein: CATSREGVAGYEQYF; CDR3 DNA: TGTGCCACCAGCAGAGAAGGGGTAGCGGGCTACGAGCAGTACTTC
D gene: NA; clone size: many; CDR3 length: 18; J gene: TRBJ2-2; V gene: TRBV7-3; CDR3 protein: CASSLYSRQGRDTGELFF; CDR3 DNA: TGTGCCAGCAGCTTATACTCCCGACAGGGGAGGGACACCGGGGAGCTGTTTTTT
D gene: NA; clone size: few; CDR3 length: 13; J gene: TRBJ1-2; V gene: TRBV20-1; CDR3 protein: CSARQGKGSGYTF; CDR3 DNA: TGCAGTGCTAGACAGGGAAAGGGAAGTGGCTACACCTTC
D gene: NA; clone size: few; CDR3 length: 12; J gene: TRBJ1-6; V gene: TRBV27; CDR3 protein: CASSLPRGPLHF; CDR3 DNA: TGTGCCAGCAGTTTGCCCAGGGGACCCCTCCACTTT
D gene: NA; clone size: many; CDR3 length: 11; J gene: TRBJ2-1; V gene: TRBV28; CDR3 protein: CASSFNNEQFF; CDR3 DNA: TGTGCCAGCAGTTTCAACAATGAGCAGTTCTTC
D gene: TRBD2; clone size: many; CDR3 length: 16; J gene: TRBJ2-1; V gene: TRBV7-2; CDR3 protein: CASSLTLGLGVHEQFF; CDR3 DNA: TGTGCCAGCAGCTTAACTTTAGGACTAGGGGTCCATGAGCAGTTCTTC
D gene: NA; clone size: NA; CDR3 length: 15; J gene: TRBJ1-4; V gene: TRBV7-9; CDR3 protein: CASSNGPGTNEKLFF; CDR3 DNA: TGTGCCAGCAGTAATGGCCCGGGAACTAATGAAAAACTGTTTTTT
D gene: NA; clone size: many; CDR3 length: 12; J gene: TRBJ2-7; V gene: TRBV20-1; CDR3 protein: CSPASHWGEQYF; CDR3 DNA: TGCAGCCCGGCAAGCCACTGGGGCGAGCAGTACTTC
D gene: TRBD1; clone size: few; CDR3 length: 14; J gene: TRBJ2-7; V gene: TRBV15; CDR3 protein: CATSSQGVGYEQYF; CDR3 DNA: TGTGCCACCAGCAGCCAGGGGGTAGGTTACGAGCAGTACTTC
D gene: TRBD1; clone size: many; CDR3 length: 14; J gene: TRBJ1-1; V gene: TRBV7-9; CDR3 protein: CASSLRQGNTEAFF; CDR3 DNA: TGTGCCAGCAGCTTACGACAGGGGAACACTGAAGCTTTCTTT